The next 32 T cell receptor beta chains were all read from a single sample in a study of blood T cell repertoires in COVID-19. Sequenced by immunoSEQ multiplex PCR; TCRdb stores in-frame clones only, minus some. The table lists roughly 120,000 clones, roughly 83% of them singletons. The sequenced material came from peripheral blood. These receptors all stem from a man aged 25-45 years with acute or convalescent COVID-19.

The rearrangement uses TRBV19 and TRBJ2-6, with 7 nucleotides matching TRBD1. There are 17 residues in the CDR3. V dropped 5 bases and J dropped 2; count of bases not matched to a gene: 9. Germline CDR1 reads LNHDA; CDR2 reads SQIVND (reference sequence). CDR3 coding DNA: TGTGCCAGTAGTCCCACCACAGGGGTCGCTGGGGCCAACGTCCTGACTTTC. Amino acid sequence: CASSPTTGVAGANVLTF.

CDR3 nucleotide sequence: TGTGCCAGCAGTTATAAAGGGAGACAGGCTGAAAAACTGTTTTTT. It is translated as CASSYKGRQAEKLFF. The rearrangement joins TRBV6-5 to TRBJ1-4; D perhaps matches TRBD1 (6 bases). Germline-derived CDR1 and CDR2 are MNHEY and SVGAGI. CDR3 length: 15 amino acids. Trimming shortened V by 3 bases and J by 7 bases, and 15 bases separated the two germline ends.

The rearrangement links TRBV7-2 to TRBJ2-7; D is perhaps TRBD2 (7 bases). The CDR3 extends over 15 amino acids. The germline V and J ends were trimmed by 0 bases and 1 base, with 10 bases remaining between them. Germline lookup yields CDR1 SGHTA and CDR2 FQGNSA. CDR3 loop: CASSLAGGTSYEQYF. As DNA, the CDR3 is TGTGCCAGCAGCTTAGCGGGGGGGACATCCTACGAGCAGTACTTC.

This clone was recorded many times. V gene TRBV19 combines with J gene TRBJ1-5; 9 bases fit TRBD1. With V trimmed by 4 bases and J by 3 bases, 7 bases remained unmatched. Per germline, CDR1 LNHDA and CDR2 SQIVND (reference sequence). The CDR3 contains 16 residues. The CDR3 reads CASSTGDRAYNQPQHF. DNA for the CDR3: TGTGCCAGTAGTACCGGGGACAGGGCGTACAATCAGCCCCAGCATTTT.

The chain combines TRBV2 with TRBJ1-4; D ambiguous. CDR3 length: 12 residues. The V end lost 6 bases, the J end lost 8 bases, and 10 bases lay between the germline ends. Germline values: CDR1 SNHLY, CDR2 FYNNEI. The CDR3 spells CASSLWREKLFF. In nucleotides, the CDR3 is TGTGCCAGCAGCCTATGGCGGGAAAAACTGTTTTTT.

The DNA for the CDR3 is TGCGCCAGCAGCCACGACAGGGGGGAGCTGTTTTTT. This translates into CASSHDRGELFF. The chain employs TRBV5-1 and TRBJ2-2, with D possibly TRBD1 on 6 matching bases. The CDR3 consists of 12 residues. Germline-derived CDR1 and CDR2 are SGHRS and YFSETQ. Trimming pared 4 bases from V and 8 bases from J, leaving 9 bases between.

V is TRBV30 and J is TRBJ1-4; tentatively, D is TRBD1 (6 bases). CDR3 size: 14 residues. The V gene lost 0 bases and the J gene lost 8 bases, with 13 bases spanning the gap. Germline lookup yields CDR1 GTSNPN and CDR2 SVGIG (reference sequence). The CDR3 reads CAWSVRQEVEKLFF. The CDR3 region has the DNA TGTGCCTGGAGTGTAAGACAGGAGGTGGAAAAACTGTTTTTT.

The V gene is TRBV3-1 (or the pseudogene TRBV3-2), the J gene TRBJ1-2; D call uncertain. Germline CDR1 reads LGHDT; CDR2 reads YNNKEL (reference sequence). The V end was cut by 4 bases, the J end by 13 bases, with 19 bases between. The CDR3 is 13 amino acids. The CDR3 here is CASSPRGPYQSTF. The DNA for the CDR3 is TGTGCCAGCAGCCCCCGGGGTCCGTATCAGAGCACCTTC.

This rearrangement joins TRBV20-1 to TRBJ2-3; a weak D match, TRBD2 (6 bases). Deletions cut 6 bases from V and 3 bases from J, with 7 bases between. Germline-derived CDR1 and CDR2 are DFQATT and SNEGSKA (reference sequence). CDR3 length equals 11 residues. CDR3 sequence reads: CSAGRTDTQYF. CDR3 bases: TGCAGTGCCGGGAGAACAGATACGCAGTATTTT.

This clone is a singleton in its sample. This chain connects TRBV5-1 to TRBJ1-1, with D perhaps TRBD1 (5 bases). Germline CDR1 reads SGHRS; CDR2 reads YFSETQ. Trimming took 2 bases from V and 3 from J, leaving 11 bases between them. This CDR3 is 14 amino acids long. The DNA for the CDR3 is TGCGCCAGCAGCTTAGCTGGAGGGGACACTGAAGCTTTCTTT. Translating gives CASSLAGGDTEAFF.

This clone was seen only once. This rearrangement joins TRBV27 to TRBJ2-1; D might be TRBD2 (6 bases). With 6 bases removed from V and 3 bases from J, the gap between germline ends came to 15 bases. In germline, CDR1 is MNHEY, CDR2 SMNVEV (reference sequence). This CDR3 has 15 residues. The CDR3 reads CASSPSAFNYNEQFF. DNA of the CDR3: TGTGCCAGCAGCCCTAGCGCTTTCAACTACAATGAGCAGTTCTTC.

The chain employs TRBV4-3 and TRBJ2-1, with 13 bases that match TRBD2. This CDR3 has 18 amino acids. The V segment lost 2 bases and the J segment 5 bases; nucleotides outside the gene matches: 9. Germline V CDR1 and CDR2: LGHNA, YSLEER. The CDR3 region is CASSQRWATSGGDNEQFF. The CDR3 DNA reads TGCGCCAGCAGCCAACGGTGGGCTACTAGCGGGGGGGACAATGAGCAGTTCTTC.

The CDR3 nucleotides are TGCGCCAGCAGCCCGGTCGCCTACAGATCCGCAAGCTCCTATAATTCACCCCTCCACTTT. This translates into CASSPVAYRSASSYNSPLHF. The J gene is TRBJ1-6, the V gene TRBV4-1; D call uncertain. Germline assignment: CDR1 MGHRA and CDR2 YSYEKL. Trimming took 4 bases from V and 0 from J, leaving 22 bases between them. The CDR3 spans 20 residues.

Points on this clone: Sequence at one end of the junction differs from germline and may be a read error. This sample includes further DNA sequences coding for the same CDR3. V and J are TRBV5-6 and TRBJ1-2; D gene uncertain. The CDR3 extends over 13 amino acids. CDR1 is SGHDT and CDR2 is YYEEEE in the germline V gene. CDR3 DNA sequence: TGTGCCAGCAGCTTGGGGCAGAACTATGGCTATACCTTC. Protein sequence: CASSLGQNYGYTF.

The CDR3, as DNA: TGTGCCAGCAGCTTGGGAGTGTCCCCCAGGGACGAGCAGTACTTC. This encodes CASSLGVSPRDEQYF. The V call is TRBV5-4, the J call TRBJ2-7; possibly TRBD1 for D (5 bases). The ends were cut back, 0 bases at V and 5 bases at J, with 15 bases in the middle. Germline V lookup: CDR1 SGHNT, CDR2 YYREEE (reference sequence). This CDR3 region has 15 residues.

The genes are TRBV7-9 and TRBJ1-3; unclear D gene. CDR1 SEHNR and CDR2 FQNEAQ come from the germline V gene (reference sequence). Trimming pared 5 bases from V and 0 bases from J, leaving 11 bases between. CDR3 size: 15 residues. The CDR3 loop is CASSLQIISGNTIYF. The CDR3, as DNA: TGTGCCAGCAGCCTACAGATTATCTCTGGAAACACCATATATTTT. The full variable domain, in which reference TRBV7-9 and TRBJ1-3 provide the parts outside the CDR3, is DTGVSQNPRHKITKRGQNVTFRCDPISEHNRLYWYRQTLGQGPEFLTYFQNEAQLEKSRLLSDRFSAERPKGSFSTLEIQRTEQGDSAMYLCASSLQIISGNTIYFGEGSWLTVV.

The chain links TRBV11-1 to TRBJ2-4; D is possibly TRBD1 (6 bases). The CDR3 consists of 15 residues. Germline CDR1 is SGHAT and CDR2 is FQDESV (reference sequence). V lost 3 bases to trimming and J lost 7 bases, with 16 bases between them. CDR3 residues: CASSFAQGSRNIQYF. The CDR3, as DNA: TGTGCCAGCAGCTTTGCACAGGGCAGTAGGAACATTCAGTACTTC.

The V and J genes are TRBV19 and TRBJ1-2, with TRBD1 matching 8 bases. The CDR3 extends over 14 amino acids. V was clipped by 6 bases and J by 5 bases; unmatched bases: 8. The germline V gene has CDR1 LNHDA and CDR2 SQIVND (reference sequence). The CDR3 spells CASSLLGTGYGYTF. DNA of the CDR3: TGTGCCAGTAGCCTCCTAGGGACAGGATATGGCTACACCTTC.

The chain is built from TRBV15 and TRBJ1-6; D gene unclear. The germline gives CDR1 LNHNV, CDR2 YYDKDF (reference sequence). The CDR3 is 17 residues long. V lost 0 bases and J lost 0, with 9 bases in between. The CDR3 is CATSRDHGSSYNSPLHF. CDR3 DNA: TGTGCCACCAGCAGAGATCACGGTAGCTCCTATAATTCACCCCTCCACTTT. Full variable domain (outside the CDR3, taken from reference TRBV15 and TRBJ1-6): DAMVIQNPRYQVTQFGKPVTLSCSQTLNHNVMYWYQQKSSQAPKLLFHYYDKDFNNEADTPDNFQSRRPNTSFCFLDIRSPGLGDTAMYLCATSRDHGSSYNSPLHFGNGTRLTVT.

This chain links TRBV5-1 with TRBJ1-1; 10 bases line up with TRBD1. Germline-derived CDR1 and CDR2 are SGHRS and YFSETQ. V lost 4 bases and J lost 3; bases outside the gene matches: 3. The CDR3 has 14 amino acids. The CDR3 DNA reads TGCGCCAGCAGCACCGGACAGGGGGACACTGAAGCTTTCTTT. This sequence encodes CASSTGQGDTEAFF.

The chain is built from TRBV12-3 or TRBV12-4 and TRBJ1-1; a weak D match, TRBD1 (6 bases). With 2 bases removed from V and 13 bases from J, the gap between germline ends came to 14 bases. This CDR3 contains 12 residues. This CDR3 is CASSLFQGLGFF. Written as DNA, the CDR3 is TGTGCCAGCAGTTTATTTCAGGGGCTGGGTTTCTTT.

The V gene is TRBV7-2, the J gene TRBJ1-2; 7 bases agree with TRBD1. The CDR3 is 15 residues long. V lost 4 bases to trimming and J lost 0 bases; unmatched junction nucleotides: 5. Germline V gene sequence: CDR1 SGHTA, CDR2 FQGNSA. CDR3 coding DNA: TGTGCCAGCAGCTCCACAGGGGCTTCTAACTATGGCTACACCTTC. Protein product: CASSSTGASNYGYTF.

J is TRBJ1-2 and V is TRBV12-3 or TRBV12-4, with a tentative D call TRBD1 (5 bases). V shed 3 bases and J shed 4 bases, with 6 bases lying between them. The CDR3 spans 12 residues. CDR3 sequence: CASSFGGYGYTF. The DNA for the CDR3 is TGTGCCAGCAGTTTCGGGGGCTATGGCTACACCTTC.

The CDR3 nucleotides read TGCGCCAGCATGCGACGGGAGGGAAGTCAGGCTTCACCCCTCCACTTT. It specifies CASMRREGSQASPLHF. This sequence joins TRBV5-1 and TRBJ1-6; D is ambiguous. CDR1 SGHRS and CDR2 YFSETQ come from the germline V gene. The CDR3 consists of 16 residues. Trimming took 6 bases from V and 9 from J, leaving 22 bases between them.

The chain is built from TRBV3-1 (or the pseudogene TRBV3-2) and TRBJ2-2; possibly TRBD2 for D (5 bases). CDR1 is LGHDT, CDR2 YNNKEL, per germline (reference sequence). V lost 3 bases, J lost 7 bases, and 9 bases lay in between. This CDR3 is 13 amino acids long. The CDR3 region is CASSQIRGGELFF. In DNA, the CDR3 is TGTGCCAGCAGCCAGATCCGGGGCGGGGAGCTGTTTTTT.

The CDR3 protein is CAWSGPGGNTIYF. CDR3 coding DNA: TGTGCCTGGAGTGGACCGGGGGGAAACACCATATATTTT. This chain links TRBV30 with TRBJ1-3, with no clear D. Germline CDR1 and CDR2: GTSNPN and SVGIG (reference sequence). Between the trimmed V and J ends, which lost 1 base and 4 bases, there was a span of 8 bases. This CDR3 spans 13 amino acids. Complete variable domain (other parts from reference TRBV30 and TRBJ1-3): SQTIHQWPATLVQPVGSPLSLECTVEGTSNPNLYWYRQAAGRGLQLLFYSVGIGQISSEVPQNLSASRPQDRQFILSSKKLLLSDSGFYLCAWSGPGGNTIYFGEGSWLTVV.

CDR3 sequence reads: CASSELGARLVNEQFF. For the CDR3, the DNA is TGTGCCAGCAGTGAATTAGGGGCCAGGTTAGTCAATGAGCAGTTCTTC. The chain links TRBV25-1 to TRBJ2-1, with D possibly being TRBD1 (5 bases). Trimming shortened V by 1 base and J by 6 bases, and 16 bases separated the two germline ends. The CDR3 extends over 16 amino acids. From germline, CDR1 is MGHDK and CDR2 SYGVNS.

CDR3 in DNA: TGTGCCAGCAGCTCCACGGGACTAGCGGACAATGAGCAGTTCTTC. Residues: CASSSTGLADNEQFF. The rearrangement links TRBV7-3 to TRBJ2-1; 11 nucleotides line up with TRBD2. The CDR3 is 15 residues long. Looked up from germline, CDR1 is SGHTA and CDR2 is FQGTGA. After removal of 4 bases from V and 5 bases from J, the junction contained 4 bases not matched to a gene.

This rearrangement joins TRBV18 to TRBJ2-6; D may be TRBD1 (5 bases). Germline V gene data show CDR1 as KGHSH and CDR2 as LQKENI. V was clipped by 6 bases and J by 3 bases, with 15 bases between them. The CDR3 is made up of 16 amino acids. Written as DNA, the CDR3 is TGTGCCAGCTCCTCGGCACAGGTCAGTGGGGCCAACGTCCTGACTTTC. Protein: CASSSAQVSGANVLTF.

This clone showed up just once. The gene calls are TRBV9 and TRBJ2-2, with D hard to call. The CDR3 consists of 14 residues. Trimming left V 2 bases short and J 5 bases short, with 10 bases between. Germline values: CDR1 SGDLS, CDR2 YYNGEE. The CDR3 sequence: CASSVSSSTGELFF. DNA for the CDR3: TGTGCCAGCAGCGTTAGTTCCTCAACCGGGGAGCTGTTTTTT.

This clone was recorded once. This chain uses TRBV5-1 with TRBJ2-2; D perhaps matches TRBD1 (5 bases). CDR3 size: 15 residues. CDR1 SGHRS and CDR2 YFSETQ come from the germline V gene. V dropped 5 bases and J dropped 5 bases, with 16 bases sitting between them. The CDR3 DNA follows: TGCGCCAGCAGTTCGACAGCTCCGAGGACCGGGGAGCTGTTTTTT. This sequence encodes CASSSTAPRTGELFF.

This rearrangement joins TRBV6-5 to TRBJ2-4; 9 bases agree with TRBD1. There are 15 residues in the CDR3. The ends lost 4 bases at V and 9 bases at J; junction bases unmatched: 10. Germline CDR1 and CDR2: MNHEY and SVGAGI. The CDR3: CASSFAGTGKGIQYF. CDR3 nucleotides: TGTGCCAGCAGTTTCGCCGGGACAGGGAAAGGCATTCAGTACTTC.